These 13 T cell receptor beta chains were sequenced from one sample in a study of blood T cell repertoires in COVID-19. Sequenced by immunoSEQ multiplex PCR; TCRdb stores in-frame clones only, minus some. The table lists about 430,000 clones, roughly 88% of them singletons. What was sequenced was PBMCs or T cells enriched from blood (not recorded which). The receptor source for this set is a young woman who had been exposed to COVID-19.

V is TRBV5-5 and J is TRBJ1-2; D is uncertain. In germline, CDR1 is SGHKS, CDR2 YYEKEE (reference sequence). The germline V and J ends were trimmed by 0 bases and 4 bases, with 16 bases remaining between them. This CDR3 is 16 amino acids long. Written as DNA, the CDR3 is TGTGCCAGCAGCTTGGACCCCGGAGGCCTCCTCTATGGCTACACCTTC. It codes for CASSLDPGGLLYGYTF.

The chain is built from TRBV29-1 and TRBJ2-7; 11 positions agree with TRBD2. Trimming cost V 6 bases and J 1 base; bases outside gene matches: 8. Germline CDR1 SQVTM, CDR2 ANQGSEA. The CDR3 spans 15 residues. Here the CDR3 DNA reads TGCAGCGTCACGACTAGCGGGACAGGTTCCTACGAGCAGTACTTC. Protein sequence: CSVTTSGTGSYEQYF.

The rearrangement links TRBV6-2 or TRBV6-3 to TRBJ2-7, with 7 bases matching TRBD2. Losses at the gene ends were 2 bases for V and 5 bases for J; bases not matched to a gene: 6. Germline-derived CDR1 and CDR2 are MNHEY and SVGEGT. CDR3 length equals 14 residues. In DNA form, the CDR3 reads TGTGCCAGCAGTTACCGGGGAGGGTCAGACGAGCAGTACTTC. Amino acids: CASSYRGGSDEQYF.

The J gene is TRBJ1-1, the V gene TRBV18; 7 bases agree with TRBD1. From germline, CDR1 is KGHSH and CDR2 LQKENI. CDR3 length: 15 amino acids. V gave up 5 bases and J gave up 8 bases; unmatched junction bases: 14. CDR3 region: CASSISLGTAVEAFF. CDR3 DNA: TGTGCCAGCTCAATCTCTCTAGGGACAGCTGTGGAAGCTTTCTTT.

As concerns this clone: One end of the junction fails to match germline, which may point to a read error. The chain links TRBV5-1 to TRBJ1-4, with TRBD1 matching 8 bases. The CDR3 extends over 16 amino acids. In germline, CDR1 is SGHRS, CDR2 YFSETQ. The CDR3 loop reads CASSLESTGANEKLFF. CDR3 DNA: TGCGCCAGCAGTTTGGAGTCGACAGGGGCAAATGAAAAACTGTTTTTT.

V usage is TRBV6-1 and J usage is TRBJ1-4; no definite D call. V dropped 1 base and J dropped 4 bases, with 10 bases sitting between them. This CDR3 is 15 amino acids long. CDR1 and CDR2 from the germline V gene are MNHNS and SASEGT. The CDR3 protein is CASSEGAGFNEKLFF. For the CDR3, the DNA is TGTGCCAGCAGTGAAGGGGCAGGTTTTAATGAAAAACTGTTTTTT.

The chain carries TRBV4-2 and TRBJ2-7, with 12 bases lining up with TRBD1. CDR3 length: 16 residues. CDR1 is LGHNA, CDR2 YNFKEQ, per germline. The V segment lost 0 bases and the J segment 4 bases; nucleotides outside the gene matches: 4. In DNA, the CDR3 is TGTGCCAGCAGCCAAGACGGGACAGGGGGCTTTTACGAGCAGTACTTC. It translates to CASSQDGTGGFYEQYF.

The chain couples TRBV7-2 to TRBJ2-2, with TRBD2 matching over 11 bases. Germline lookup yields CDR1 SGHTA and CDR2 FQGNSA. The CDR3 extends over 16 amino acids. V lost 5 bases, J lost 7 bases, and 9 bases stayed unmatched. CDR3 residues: CASSQISGRVVGELFF. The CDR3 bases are TGTGCCAGCAGCCAAATTAGCGGGAGGGTCGTCGGGGAGCTGTTTTTT.

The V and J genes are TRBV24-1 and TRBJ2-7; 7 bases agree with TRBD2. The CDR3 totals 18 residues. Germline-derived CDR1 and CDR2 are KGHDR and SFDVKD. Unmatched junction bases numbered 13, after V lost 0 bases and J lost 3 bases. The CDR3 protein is CATSDLLTDLPGGYEQYF. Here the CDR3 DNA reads TGTGCCACCAGTGATTTGCTGACAGACTTACCGGGGGGCTACGAGCAGTACTTC.

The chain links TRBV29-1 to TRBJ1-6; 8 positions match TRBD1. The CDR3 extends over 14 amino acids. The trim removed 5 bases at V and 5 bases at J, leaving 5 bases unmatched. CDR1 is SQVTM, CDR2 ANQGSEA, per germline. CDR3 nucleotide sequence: TGCAGCGTTTCCAAGGACAGGGATAATTCACCCCTCCACTTT. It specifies CSVSKDRDNSPLHF.

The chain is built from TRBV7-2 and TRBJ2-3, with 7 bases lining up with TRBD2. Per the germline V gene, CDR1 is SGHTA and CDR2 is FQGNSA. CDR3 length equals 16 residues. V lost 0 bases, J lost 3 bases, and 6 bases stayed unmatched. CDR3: CASSLAGGRVTDTQYF. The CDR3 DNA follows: TGTGCCAGCAGCTTAGCCGGGGGGAGGGTGACAGATACGCAGTATTTT.

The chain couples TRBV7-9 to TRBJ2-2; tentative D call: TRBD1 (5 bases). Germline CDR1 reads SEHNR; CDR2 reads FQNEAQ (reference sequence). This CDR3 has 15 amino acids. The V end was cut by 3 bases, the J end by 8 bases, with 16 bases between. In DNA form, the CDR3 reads TGTGCCAGCAGCTTGGTCGGACAAGGGGTTGGGGAGCTGTTTTTT. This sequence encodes CASSLVGQGVGELFF.

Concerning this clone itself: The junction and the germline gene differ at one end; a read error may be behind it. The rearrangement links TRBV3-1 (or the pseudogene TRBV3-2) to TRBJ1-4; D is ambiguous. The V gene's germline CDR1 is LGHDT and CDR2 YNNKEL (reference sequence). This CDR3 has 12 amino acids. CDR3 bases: TGTGCCAGCAGCCAAGGGTCCCCTTTTTTGCGCTTT. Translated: CASSQGSPFLRF.